The next 12 T cell receptor beta chains were all read from a single sample in a study of blood T cell repertoires in COVID-19. The protocol was immunoSEQ multiplex PCR, while the TCRdb copy is restricted to in-frame clones and leaves out a portion. Altogether about 100,000 clones are present, more than 80% being singletons, with the ten largest covering around 5%. The sequenced sample was peripheral blood. The receptors come from an older man with COVID-19, enrolled during active disease.

This rearrangement joins TRBV7-6 to TRBJ2-1, with 11 bases aligning to TRBD2. The CDR3 loop spans 17 amino acids. After removal of 5 bases from V and 0 bases from J, the junction contained 6 bases not matched to a gene. CDR1 SGHVS and CDR2 FNYEAQ come from the germline V gene. CDR3 nucleotide sequence: TGTGCCAGCAGCCTCGGACTAGCGGGTCTCTCCTACAATGAGCAGTTCTTC. Translation gives CASSLGLAGLSYNEQFF.

The J gene is TRBJ2-1, the V gene TRBV7-8; the match to TRBD2 covers 7 bases. CDR3 length: 17 residues. Trimming took 5 bases from V and 6 from J; bases not matched to a gene: 16. Germline values: CDR1 SGHVS, CDR2 FQNEAQ. CDR3 coding DNA: TGTGCCAGCAGCCGAGCTAGGTTGGCGGGAGCGGGCAATGAGCAGTTCTTC. Translating gives CASSRARLAGAGNEQFF.

The CDR3: CASSLDRAGYGYTF. CDR3 DNA: TGCGCCAGCAGCTTGGACAGGGCGGGCTATGGCTACACCTTC. The J gene is TRBJ1-2, the V gene TRBV5-1, with D perhaps matching TRBD1 (6 bases). The germline CDR1 and CDR2 sequences are SGHRS and YFSETQ. This CDR3 region has 14 residues. Trimming left V 0 bases short and J 4 bases short, with 10 bases between.

V is TRBV27 and J is TRBJ1-1, with TRBD1 matching over 7 bases. This CDR3 has 14 residues. Germline V gene data show CDR1 as MNHEY and CDR2 as SMNVEV (reference sequence). After removal of 6 bases from V and 1 base from J, the junction contained 5 bases not matched to a gene. DNA of the CDR3: TGTGCCAGCAGAGAGGGGGCGAGGAACACTGAAGCTTTCTTT. Translation: CASREGARNTEAFF.

V is TRBV2 and J is TRBJ1-5; D may be TRBD1 (5 bases). V shed 7 bases and J shed 1 base, with 8 bases lying between them. CDR3 length equals 13 residues. Germline CDR1 SNHLY, CDR2 FYNNEI. CDR3: CASNTGSNQPQHF. The CDR3 DNA follows: TGTGCCAGCAATACAGGAAGCAATCAGCCCCAGCATTTT.

The chain links TRBV29-1 to TRBJ1-4; D ambiguous. CDR3 size: 14 residues. Germline assignment: CDR1 SQVTM and CDR2 ANQGSEA. V lost 5 bases, J lost 2 bases, and 12 bases lay in between. As DNA, the CDR3 is TGCAGCGTTACCCTGGGCCCCACTAATGAAAAACTGTTTTTT. Protein sequence: CSVTLGPTNEKLFF.

V usage is TRBV25-1 and J usage is TRBJ2-5; possibly TRBD1 for D (5 bases). Germline V gene data show CDR1 as MGHDK and CDR2 as SYGVNS. This CDR3 spans 13 amino acids. The V gene lost 4 bases and the J gene lost 7 bases, with 13 bases spanning the gap. The CDR3 sequence is CASSAKGSGTQYF. As DNA, the CDR3 is TGTGCCAGCAGTGCCAAGGGGTCGGGGACCCAGTACTTC.

This chain links TRBV3-1 (or the pseudogene TRBV3-2) with TRBJ1-2; D may be TRBD1 (5 bases). The CDR3 contains 15 residues. Trimming pared 4 bases from V and 8 bases from J, leaving 20 bases between. In germline, CDR1 is LGHDT, CDR2 YNNKEL (reference sequence). DNA for the CDR3: TGTGCCAGCAGCCGCTGGGACCGGGAGGGTGGAGGCTACACCTTC. Its protein product is CASSRWDREGGGYTF.

The rearrangement links TRBV11-2 to TRBJ2-7; maybe TRBD1 (6 bases). Trimming removed 3 bases at V and 2 bases at J, with 11 bases between. There are 14 residues in the CDR3. The germline V gene encodes CDR1 SGHAT and CDR2 FQNNGV. CDR3 sequence (DNA): TGTGCCAGCAGCTTCACCGGGACAACCTACGAGCAGTACTTC. The encoded protein is CASSFTGTTYEQYF.

The rearrangement joins TRBV28 to TRBJ2-7; D might be TRBD2 (6 bases). Trimming stripped 3 bases from V and 2 bases from J, with 11 bases between. The germline V gene has CDR1 MDHEN and CDR2 SYDVKM. CDR3 length equals 14 residues. The CDR3 reads CASSFAGLTYEQYF. CDR3 in DNA: TGTGCCAGCAGTTTCGCGGGACTCACCTACGAGCAGTACTTC.

This rearrangement joins TRBV2 to TRBJ1-4; D gene unclear. The V gene's germline CDR1 is SNHLY and CDR2 FYNNEI. This CDR3 spans 13 amino acids. V dropped 4 bases and J dropped 8 bases, with 11 bases sitting between them. The CDR3 nucleotides read TGTGCCAGCAGTGCAGAGGGTAGGGAAAAACTGTTTTTT. This encodes CASSAEGREKLFF.

The chain joins TRBV30 to TRBJ1-1, with D perhaps matching TRBD1 (6 bases). Germline lookup yields CDR1 GTSNPN and CDR2 SVGIG (reference sequence). Trimming pared 5 bases from V and 2 bases from J, leaving 12 bases between. The CDR3 has 13 residues. The CDR3 is CAWDTGFNTEAFF. CDR3 sequence (DNA): TGTGCCTGGGATACAGGGTTTAACACTGAAGCTTTCTTT.